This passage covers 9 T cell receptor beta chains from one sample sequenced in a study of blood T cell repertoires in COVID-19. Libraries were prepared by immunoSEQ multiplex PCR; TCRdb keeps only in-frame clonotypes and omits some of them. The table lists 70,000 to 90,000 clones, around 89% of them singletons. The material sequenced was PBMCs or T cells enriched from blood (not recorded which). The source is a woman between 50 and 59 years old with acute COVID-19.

In DNA, the CDR3 is TGTGCCAGCAGTGAGGGACTAGCGAGATTGGAGCAGTTCTTC. Encoded protein: CASSEGLARLEQFF. The chain recombines TRBV5-4 with TRBJ2-1; TRBD2 agrees at 10 bases. V dropped 5 bases and J dropped 10; count of bases not matched to a gene: 9. CDR1 is SGHNT, CDR2 YYREEE, per germline (reference sequence). The CDR3 runs to 14 residues.

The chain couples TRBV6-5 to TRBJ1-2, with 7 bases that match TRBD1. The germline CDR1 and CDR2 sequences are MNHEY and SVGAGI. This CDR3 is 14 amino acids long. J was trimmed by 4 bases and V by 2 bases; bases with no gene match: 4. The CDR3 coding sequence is TGTGCCAGCAGTTACACAGGGGTTGGCTATGGCTACACCTTC. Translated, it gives CASSYTGVGYGYTF.

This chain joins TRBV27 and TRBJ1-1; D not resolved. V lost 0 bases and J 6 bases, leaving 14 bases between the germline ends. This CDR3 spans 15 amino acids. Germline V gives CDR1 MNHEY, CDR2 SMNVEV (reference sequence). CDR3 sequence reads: CASSLSRIGSSEAFF. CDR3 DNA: TGTGCCAGCAGTTTATCACGGATAGGGAGCTCTGAAGCTTTCTTT.

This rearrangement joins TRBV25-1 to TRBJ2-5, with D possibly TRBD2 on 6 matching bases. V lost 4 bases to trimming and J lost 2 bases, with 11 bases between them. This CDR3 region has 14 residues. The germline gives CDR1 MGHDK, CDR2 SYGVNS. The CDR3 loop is CASSGSAGQETQYF. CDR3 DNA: TGTGCCAGCAGTGGGTCGGCGGGGCAAGAGACCCAGTACTTC. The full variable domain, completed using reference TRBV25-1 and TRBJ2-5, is EADIYQTPRYLVIGTGKKITLECSQTMGHDKMYWYQQDPGMELHLIHYSYGVNSTEKGDLSSESTVSRIRTEHFPLTLESARPSHTSQYLCASSGSAGQETQYFGPGTRLLVL.

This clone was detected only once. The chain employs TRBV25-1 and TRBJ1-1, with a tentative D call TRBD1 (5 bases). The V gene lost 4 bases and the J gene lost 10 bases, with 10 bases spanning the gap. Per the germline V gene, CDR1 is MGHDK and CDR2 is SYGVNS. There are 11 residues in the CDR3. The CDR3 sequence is CASSGGGVAFF. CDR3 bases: TGTGCCAGCAGTGGCGGGGGGGTAGCTTTCTTT.

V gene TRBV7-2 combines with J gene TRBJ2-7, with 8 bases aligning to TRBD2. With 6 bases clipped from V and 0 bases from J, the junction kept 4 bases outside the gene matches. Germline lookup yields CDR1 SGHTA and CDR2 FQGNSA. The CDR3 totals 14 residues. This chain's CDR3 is CASSGLANSYEQYF. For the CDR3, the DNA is TGTGCCAGCAGTGGACTAGCTAACTCCTACGAGCAGTACTTC. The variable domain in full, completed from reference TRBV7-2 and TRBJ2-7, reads GAGVSQSPSNKVTEKGKDVELRCDPISGHTALYWYRQSLGQGLEFLIYFQGNSAPDKSGLPSDRFSAERTGGSVSTLTIQRTQQEDSAVYLCASSGLANSYEQYFGPGTRLTVT.

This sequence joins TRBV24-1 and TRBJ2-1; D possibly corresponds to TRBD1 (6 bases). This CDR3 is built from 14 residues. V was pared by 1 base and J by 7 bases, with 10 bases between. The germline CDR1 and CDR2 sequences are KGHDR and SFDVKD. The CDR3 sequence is CATSDLGGGNEQFF. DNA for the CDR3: TGTGCCACCAGTGATTTAGGGGGTGGGAATGAGCAGTTCTTC.

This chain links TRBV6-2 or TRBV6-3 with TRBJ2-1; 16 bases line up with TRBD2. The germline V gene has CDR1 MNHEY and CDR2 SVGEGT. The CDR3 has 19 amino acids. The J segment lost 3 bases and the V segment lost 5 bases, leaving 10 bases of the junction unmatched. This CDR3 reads CASSAAPGLAGGYYNEQFF. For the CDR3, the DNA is TGTGCCAGCAGTGCAGCCCCGGGACTAGCGGGGGGGTACTACAATGAGCAGTTCTTC.

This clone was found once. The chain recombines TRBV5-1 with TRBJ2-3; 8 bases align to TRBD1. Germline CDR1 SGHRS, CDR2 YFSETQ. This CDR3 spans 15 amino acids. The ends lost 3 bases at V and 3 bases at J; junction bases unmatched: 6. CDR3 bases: TGCGCCAGCAGCTACCGGGACAGGAGGACAGATACGCAGTATTTT. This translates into CASSYRDRRTDTQYF.